This TCR beta chain comes out of a study of blood T cell repertoires in COVID-19. Study-wide context: Acute-phase and convalescent COVID-19 samples originated in the United States, Italy and Spain.

Here immunoSEQ multiplex PCR was the method, and the copy in TCRdb shows in-frame clones only, minus some. The data contain roughly 250,000 clones, roughly 80% of them seen just once; the ten biggest clones take up 4% to 4.5%. The CDR3 runs 15 residues. V was shortened by 3 bases and J by 6 bases, with 12 bases between the two germline ends. Germline loops: CDR1 SGHVT, CDR2 SQSDAQ. Sequenced sample: peripheral blood. The chain is built from TRBV7-4 and TRBJ1-6; D is perhaps TRBD1 (5 bases). The clonotype was recovered from a woman aged 40 to 50 with active or convalescent COVID-19. DNA of the CDR3: TGTGCCAGCAGCTTTCTGGGGGGTCTTAATTCACCCCTCCACTTT. Translation: CASSFLGGLNSPLHF.